This is a list of T cell receptor beta chains from one sample in a study of CD8 T cells in Susac syndrome. TCRdb recomputed calls from the immunoSEQ multiplex PCR reads with MiXCR, one row per CDR3 protein. There are some 450,000 distinct CDR3 sequences in the sample; approximately 85% occur only once, and approximately 0.12% lies in the top ten. Input material: CD8+ T cells from PBMCs. Every receptor here comes from a human donor with multiple sclerosis. CDR3s include the opening cysteine and the closing phenylalanine or tryptophan. D genes are given only for firm matches. Expanded clones are given a class, and other clones once, few, many or no size at all.

CDR3 protein | CDR3 DNA | V gene | clone size | D gene | J gene
CASSRGTGETEAFF | TGTGCCAGCAGCCGCGGGACAGGGGAAACTGAAGCTTTCTTT | TRBV7-6 | . | TRBD1 | TRBJ1-1
CASSPPHRGRETQYF | TGTGCCAGCAGCCCCCCCCACAGGGGGCGAGAGACCCAGTACTTC | TRBV7-9 | . | TRBD1 | TRBJ2-5
CASSLPLKMNTEAFF | TGCGCCAGCAGCTTGCCCCTCAAGATGAACACTGAAGCTTTCTTT | TRBV5-1 | . | . | TRBJ1-1
CASSRQGRGYEQFF | TGTGCCAGCAGTCGACAGGGTAGGGGCTATGAGCAGTTCTTC | TRBV12-3/TRBV12-4 | . | TRBD1 | TRBJ2-1
CASSCLGEGANTGELFF | TGTGCCAGCAGTTGCCTTGGGGAGGGGGCGAACACCGGGGAGCTGTTTTTT | TRBV6-5 | . | . | TRBJ2-2
CASSSETGQLLPNF | TGTGCCAGCAGCTCCGAAACGGGACAGCTGCTTCCTAACTTC | TRBV7-9 | . | TRBD1 | TRBJ2-5
CASSFTTGTRAYEQYF | TGTGCCAGCAGCTTTACAACCGGGACTAGGGCCTACGAGCAGTACTTC | TRBV13 | . | TRBD2 | TRBJ2-7
CASRPGTGVEQYF | TGTGCCAGCAGGCCCGGGACAGGGGTCGAGCAGTACTTC | TRBV7-9 | . | TRBD1 | TRBJ2-7
CASSHIPGQGTDTEAFF | TGTGCCAGCAGCCACATCCCGGGACAGGGTACGGACACTGAAGCTTTCTTT | TRBV3-1 | . | TRBD1 | TRBJ1-1
CASSSWGDEAFF | TGTGCCAGCAGCTCTTGGGGGGATGAAGCTTTCTTT | TRBV12-3/TRBV12-4 | . | . | TRBJ1-1
CASSNGDRTNTEAFF | TGCGCCAGCAGCAACGGGGACAGGACGAACACTGAAGCTTTCTTT | TRBV5-1 | . | TRBD1 | TRBJ1-1
CAWGQGKNEQFF | TGTGCCTGGGGACAGGGAAAGAATGAGCAGTTCTTC | TRBV30 | . | TRBD1 | TRBJ2-1
CSVVGDIGYNEQFF | TGCAGCGTTGTTGGGGACATTGGATACAATGAGCAGTTCTTC | TRBV29-1 | . | . | TRBJ2-1
CASSFGQYQETQYF | TGTGCCAGCAGCTTTGGACAGTACCAAGAGACCCAGTACTTC | TRBV7-8 | . | . | TRBJ2-5
CASSEWDSSYNEQFF | TGTGCCAGCAGTGAATGGGACAGCTCCTACAATGAGCAGTTCTTC | TRBV6-1 | . | TRBD1 | TRBJ2-1
CASSNPGIYEQYF | TGTGCCAGTAGTAACCCAGGCATCTACGAGCAGTACTTC | TRBV19 | once | . | TRBJ2-7
CASSYSPGVPEAFF | TGTGCCAGCAGTTACTCACCAGGGGTACCTGAAGCTTTCTTT | TRBV6-5 | . | . | TRBJ1-1
CSVEGGTANNEQFF | TGCAGCGTTGAAGGGGGGACAGCGAACAATGAGCAGTTCTTC | TRBV29-1 | . | TRBD1 | TRBJ2-1
CASSSSGSFEQYF | TGTGCCAGCAGTTCTAGCGGGAGTTTCGAGCAGTACTTC | TRBV6-2/TRBV6-3 | . | TRBD2 | TRBJ2-7
CASSASGGMGSYEQYF | TGTGCCAGCAGCGCCTCCGGGGGAATGGGATCCTACGAGCAGTACTTC | TRBV9 | . | . | TRBJ2-7
CASSIGSGYTEAFF | TGTGCCAGTAGTATTGGGTCGGGATACACTGAAGCTTTCTTT | TRBV19 | once | . | TRBJ1-1
CASSLPSSGDGELFF | TGTGCCAGCAGCTTACCCTCTAGCGGGGACGGGGAGCTGTTTTTT | TRBV11-2 | . | TRBD2 | TRBJ2-2
CASSLEFGYGQPQHF | TGTGCCAGCAGCTTGGAATTCGGGTACGGTCAGCCCCAGCATTTT | TRBV5-5 | . | . | TRBJ1-5
CASSLTSGRSGADTQYF | TGTGCCAGCAGCTTAACTAGCGGGAGATCTGGAGCAGATACGCAGTATTTT | TRBV7-9 | . | TRBD2 | TRBJ2-3
CASSSLELSTDTQYF | TGTGCCAGCAGCTCACTAGAACTGTCCACAGATACGCAGTATTTT | TRBV11-2 | . | . | TRBJ2-3
CASSFSPGDEQYF | TGTGCCAGCAGTTTTTCTCCAGGGGACGAGCAGTACTTC | TRBV27 | . | . | TRBJ2-7
CASRRLADIYGELFF | TGTGCCAGCAGAAGACTAGCGGACATCTACGGGGAGCTGTTTTTT | TRBV27 | . | TRBD2 | TRBJ2-2
CASRQQSGGSYEQYF | TGCGCCAGCAGGCAGCAGTCAGGGGGCTCCTACGAGCAGTACTTC | TRBV4-1 | . | TRBD1 | TRBJ2-7
CASSLAWASMNTEAFF | TGTGCCAGCAGCTTGGCCTGGGCATCGATGAACACTGAAGCTTTCTTT | TRBV5-4 | . | . | TRBJ1-1
CASSEDNSNQPQHF | TGTGCCAGCAGTGAGGACAATAGCAATCAGCCCCAGCATTTT | TRBV6-1 | . | . | TRBJ1-5
CSVEGGDRDEQFF | TGCAGCGTTGAAGGGGGCGATCGGGATGAGCAGTTCTTC | TRBV29-1 | . | . | TRBJ2-1
CASSLVGGYTEAFF | TGCGCCAGCAGCTTGGTCGGCGGGTACACTGAAGCTTTCTTT | TRBV5-1 | . | . | TRBJ1-1
CASSQVTGPGYEQYF | TGCGCCAGCAGCCAAGTGACAGGCCCCGGGTACGAGCAGTACTTC | TRBV4-1 | . | . | TRBJ2-7
CASSLLGSRDNEQFF | TGTGCCAGCAGTTTATTGGGCTCCCGAGACAATGAGCAGTTCTTC | TRBV27 | . | . | TRBJ2-1
CASSLGPVHTEAFF | TGTGCCAGCAGTTTGGGTCCAGTTCACACTGAAGCTTTCTTT | TRBV6-5 | . | . | TRBJ1-1
CASSFLERTADYGYTF | TGTGCCAGCAGCTTCCTAGAACGGACAGCGGACTATGGCTACACCTTC | TRBV7-9 | . | . | TRBJ1-2
CASSQLPGPQETQYF | TGTGCCAGCAGCCAGTTACCGGGACCTCAAGAGACCCAGTACTTC | TRBV4-2 | . | . | TRBJ2-5
CASSPALAGEGDEQFF | TGTGCCAGCAGCCCCGCTCTAGCGGGAGAGGGCGATGAGCAGTTCTTC | TRBV7-2 | . | TRBD2 | TRBJ2-1
CASSQVGRRRTPSYNEQFF | TGTGCCAGCAGCCAAGTTGGCAGGAGACGTACCCCCTCCTACAATGAGCAGTTCTTC | TRBV3-1 | . | . | TRBJ2-1
CASSDSEQFDTEAFF | TGCGCCAGCAGCGACTCCGAGCAGTTTGACACTGAAGCTTTCTTT | TRBV5-1 | . | . | TRBJ1-1
CAWRAGEPEKLFF | TGTGCCTGGAGAGCCGGAGAGCCGGAGAAACTGTTTTTT | TRBV30 | . | . | TRBJ1-4
CASSERVNNEQFF | TGTGCCAGCAGTGAACGAGTAAACAATGAGCAGTTCTTC | TRBV6-4 | . | . | TRBJ2-1
CASSIVATVVGGYTF | TGTGCCAGTAGTATAGTTGCGACAGTAGTTGGTGGCTACACCTTC | TRBV19 | once | . | TRBJ1-2
CASSYSVAYNEQFF | TGTGCCAGCAGTTACTCAGTCGCCTACAATGAGCAGTTCTTC | TRBV6-2/TRBV6-3 | . | . | TRBJ2-1
CASSLAGQINTEAFF | TGTGCCAGCAGTTTAGCAGGCCAGATAAACACTGAAGCTTTCTTT | TRBV12-3/TRBV12-4 | . | . | TRBJ1-1
CASSEGPGTDYEQYF | TGTGCCAGCAGCGAAGGTCCGGGTACCGACTACGAGCAGTACTTC | TRBV13 | . | . | TRBJ2-7
CASSIGTGTLYYEQYF | TGTGCCAGTAGTATTGGGACCGGGACTCTTTACTACGAGCAGTACTTC | TRBV19 | . | . | TRBJ2-7
CASSLVSGGGDTEAFF | TGTGCCAGCAGCTTAGTTTCAGGGGGAGGAGACACTGAAGCTTTCTTT | TRBV7-6 | . | TRBD1 | TRBJ1-1
CASSQERQGISYTF | TGCGCCAGCAGCCAAGAAAGGCAGGGGATTAGCTACACCTTC | TRBV4-1 | . | . | TRBJ1-2
CASSYSASMNTEAFF | TGTGCCAGCAGTTACTCGGCCAGTATGAACACTGAAGCTTTCTTT | TRBV6-5 | . | . | TRBJ1-1
CASIGTPDQPNNEQFF | TGTGCCAGCATCGGGACACCTGACCAGCCCAACAATGAGCAGTTCTTC | TRBV19 | . | . | TRBJ2-1
CASSQGSGDGYTF | TGTGCCAGCAGCCAAGGATCCGGGGATGGCTACACCTTC | TRBV3-1 | . | . | TRBJ1-2
CASSLDWTSGYNEQFF | TGTGCCAGCAGCTTAGATTGGACTAGCGGTTACAATGAGCAGTTCTTC | TRBV11-2 | . | TRBD2 | TRBJ2-1
CASSYLPGLVWNEQFF | TGTGCCAGCAGTTATCTTCCGGGACTAGTGTGGAATGAGCAGTTCTTC | TRBV2 | once | TRBD2 | TRBJ2-1
CASSILSSGSTRETQYF | TGTGCCAGTAGTATATTGTCAAGCGGGAGCACGCGGGAGACCCAGTACTTC | TRBV19 | . | TRBD2 | TRBJ2-5
CAWDWGGRNTEAFF | TGTGCCTGGGACTGGGGGGGCAGGAACACTGAAGCTTTCTTT | TRBV30 | . | . | TRBJ1-1
CAISADGGTYNEQFF | TGTGCCATCAGTGCCGACGGAGGCACTTACAATGAGCAGTTCTTC | TRBV10-3 | . | . | TRBJ2-1
CSVEGTSDTEAFF | TGCAGCGTTGAAGGCACTTCGGACACTGAAGCTTTCTTT | TRBV29-1 | . | . | TRBJ1-1